Presented here are 17 T cell receptor beta chains from one specimen sequenced in a study of naive and memory T cell subsets. Notes on the study in general: A few larger clonotypes appeared in naive repertoires, especially CD8, possibly memory cells re-expressing CD45RA.

Both TRBC1 and TRBC2 were covered by a beta constant-region primer of two equimolar oligonucleotides. Nested alpha and beta constant-region primers with the SP2 primer drove four PCR rounds on ligated cDNA. TCRdb redid the calling of the UMI-ligation and nested PCR reads with MiXCR, one entry per CDR3 protein. This table has approximately 150,000 distinct CDR3 sequences, about 20% appearing once. Antigen specificity for these receptors is unknown. Sequences were obtained from naive CD4+ T cells from blood. The receptors were gathered from a human donor in good health.

The sample holds many counts of this clonotype. The V gene is TRBV29-1, the J gene TRBJ2-5; 12 positions agree with TRBD2. CDR3 size: 15 residues. The V segment lost 5 bases and the J segment 0 bases; nucleotides outside the gene matches: 4. Per the germline V gene, CDR1 is SQVTM and CDR2 is ANQGSEA. CDR3 nucleotide sequence: TGCAGCGTTCGACTAGCGGGGGCGAACCAAGAGACCCAGTACTTC. Amino acid sequence: CSVRLAGANQETQYF.

The V gene is TRBV4-3, the J gene TRBJ2-2, with TRBD2 identical over 9 bases. From germline, CDR1 is LGHNA and CDR2 YSLEER. This CDR3 is 20 amino acids long. Trimming took 0 bases from V and 6 from J; bases not matched to a gene: 17. The chain's CDR3 is CASSQDQGGRVLEGAGELFF. The CDR3 coding sequence is TGCGCCAGCAGCCAAGATCAAGGCGGGAGGGTCCTTGAGGGGGCCGGGGAGCTGTTTTTT.

The V gene is TRBV12-3 or TRBV12-4, the J gene TRBJ2-1; TRBD1 aligns across 8 bases. CDR3 size: 16 residues. V lost 3 bases, J lost 0 bases, and 4 bases stayed unmatched. The chain's CDR3 is CASSFLTGGSYNEQFF. For the CDR3, the DNA is TGTGCCAGCAGTTTTCTCACAGGGGGCTCCTACAATGAGCAGTTCTTC.

There are a few counts of this clonotype. The chain is built from TRBV29-1 and TRBJ2-7, with a possible D match to TRBD2 (5 bases). Germline CDR1 reads SQVTM; CDR2 reads ANQGSEA. V lost 4 bases to trimming and J lost 0 bases, with 16 bases between them. This CDR3 comprises 15 residues. Written as DNA, the CDR3 is TGCAGCGTTGGACTACGGGCGGACCTCTCCTACGAGCAGTACTTC. Translating it yields CSVGLRADLSYEQYF.

The rearrangement joins TRBV18 to TRBJ2-7; a possible D gene is TRBD1 (7 bases). The V gene's germline CDR1 is KGHSH and CDR2 LQKENI. This CDR3 has 15 amino acids. V lost 5 bases, J lost 6 bases, and 20 bases lay in between. In DNA form, the CDR3 reads TGTGCCAGCTCATCCAACCGGAGGGGGCAGGGCGAGCAGTACTTC. It translates to CASSSNRRGQGEQYF.

The chain recombines TRBV20-1 with TRBJ2-1; TRBD2 might be the D (6 bases). Germline-derived CDR1 and CDR2 are DFQATT and SNEGSKA (reference sequence). This CDR3 has 12 amino acids. Trimming took off 3 bases at V and 8 bases at J, with 11 bases between the two ends. For the CDR3, the DNA is TGCAGTGCTAGGGACGGCGGGGATGAGCAGTTCTTC. Translating it yields CSARDGGDEQFF.

This clonotype has only a few counts. This chain joins TRBV5-1 and TRBJ2-5, with TRBD1 matching over 7 bases. Germline trimming cut 7 bases from V and 2 bases from J; bases unmatched to any gene: 2. The CDR3 spans 12 residues. Germline values: CDR1 SGHRS, CDR2 YFSETQ. This CDR3 reads CASGTAQETQYF. In nucleotides, the CDR3 is TGCGCCAGCGGGACAGCTCAAGAGACCCAGTACTTC.

The chain recombines TRBV5-1 with TRBJ1-2; 11 positions agree with TRBD1. In germline, CDR1 is SGHRS, CDR2 YFSETQ. This CDR3 has 12 residues. The ends lost 3 bases at V and 8 bases at J; junction bases unmatched: 0. CDR3 sequence: CASSWTGGGYTF. In nucleotides, the CDR3 is TGCGCCAGCAGCTGGACAGGGGGCGGCTACACCTTC.

This clonotype was counted between two and nine times. V is TRBV19 and J is TRBJ2-1; D uncertain. The CDR3 has 14 amino acids. Germline CDR1 and CDR2: LNHDA and SQIVND (reference sequence). Trimming cost V 5 bases and J 2 bases, with 10 bases left between them. The CDR3 region has the DNA TGTGCCAGTAGTCCAAACCCGACCTACAATGAGCAGTTCTTC. Its translation: CASSPNPTYNEQFF.

This clonotype was seen only a few times. The chain joins TRBV20-1 to TRBJ2-4; perhaps TRBD1 as D (5 bases). From germline, CDR1 is DFQATT and CDR2 SNEGSKA (reference sequence). The CDR3 totals 15 residues. Trimming took off 3 bases at V and 0 bases at J, with 12 bases between the two ends. In nucleotides, the CDR3 is TGCAGTGCTAGCCCCCTGGGGCTAGCCAAAAACATTCAGTACTTC. The encoded protein is CSASPLGLAKNIQYF.

This clonotype has a handful of counts. J is TRBJ2-5 and V is TRBV20-1; possibly TRBD2 for D (6 bases). V lost 2 bases to trimming and J lost 7 bases, with 11 bases between them. Germline lookup yields CDR1 DFQATT and CDR2 SNEGSKA (reference sequence). The CDR3 has 12 amino acids. The CDR3 spells CSARNYGGTQYF. For the CDR3, the DNA is TGCAGTGCTAGAAACTACGGGGGGACCCAGTACTTC.

The J gene is TRBJ2-1, the V gene TRBV27, with 10 bases lining up with TRBD2. Looked up from germline, CDR1 is MNHEY and CDR2 is SMNVEV (reference sequence). V shed 2 bases, J shed 6 bases, and the junction held 10 bases outside the gene matches. This CDR3 spans 17 amino acids. In DNA form, the CDR3 reads TGTGCCAGCAGTTTAACGTTAAGCGGGAGGGCCTTCAATGAGCAGTTCTTC. Its protein is CASSLTLSGRAFNEQFF.

A few counts support this clonotype. V gene TRBV27 combines with J gene TRBJ2-1; no definite D call. CDR1 and CDR2 from the germline V gene are MNHEY and SMNVEV (reference sequence). V was trimmed by 2 bases and J by 6 bases, leaving 11 bases between them. This CDR3 contains 14 residues. In DNA form, the CDR3 reads TGTGCCAGCAGTTTAAGGTACGCCGGCAATGAGCAGTTCTTC. It specifies CASSLRYAGNEQFF.

This clonotype was recorded once. V and J are TRBV7-6 and TRBJ2-2, with D uncertain. Germline-derived CDR1 and CDR2 are SGHVS and FNYEAQ. Trimming took 7 bases from V and 7 from J, leaving 7 bases between them. This CDR3 region has 11 residues. In DNA form, the CDR3 reads TGTGCCAGCACGTGGGGCGGGGAGCTGTTTTTT. Its protein is CASTWGGELFF. Drawing the rest from reference TRBV7-6 and TRBJ2-2, the complete variable domain is GAGVSQSPRYKVTKRGQDVALRCDPISGHVSLYWYRQALGQGPEFLTYFNYEAQQDKSGLPNDRFSAERPEGSISTLTIQRTEQRDSAMYRCASTWGGELFFGEGSRLTVL.

The rearrangement links TRBV28 to TRBJ2-2; unclear D gene. Trimming cost V 9 bases and J 0 bases, with 14 bases left between them. This CDR3 region has 15 residues. Germline V CDR1 and CDR2: MDHEN, SYDVKM. DNA for the CDR3: TGTGCCAGTCTGCGTCCCAGCGCGAACACCGGGGAGCTGTTTTTT. This gives the protein CASLRPSANTGELFF.

This clonotype has at least ten counts. The chain is built from TRBV11-2 and TRBJ2-7, with D perhaps TRBD2 (5 bases). V lost 6 bases and J 2 bases, leaving 14 bases between the germline ends. This CDR3 spans 14 amino acids. Germline V gene lookup returns CDR1 SGHAT and CDR2 FQNNGV. This chain's CDR3 is CASSPGGGAYEQYF. In DNA form, the CDR3 reads TGTGCCAGCAGTCCGGGTGGAGGAGCCTACGAGCAGTACTTC.

This clonotype has at least ten counts. The chain carries TRBV7-9 and TRBJ2-1, with TRBD2 matching over 11 bases. V was clipped by 4 bases and J by 2 bases; unmatched bases: 4. The CDR3 extends over 16 amino acids. CDR1 is SEHNR and CDR2 is FQNEAQ in the germline V gene (reference sequence). CDR3: CASSSSGRYPYNEQFF. CDR3 nucleotides: TGTGCCAGCAGCTCTAGCGGGAGGTATCCCTACAATGAGCAGTTCTTC.